Listed below are T cell receptor beta chains from one sample, sequenced in a study of spatial heterogeneity in lung cancer. TCRdb redid the calling of the 5' RACE reads with MiXCR, one entry per CDR3 protein. The table shows roughly 50,000 distinct CDR3 sequences, with roughly 7.2% occurring only once. Sequencing was performed on PBMCs, taken at surgery. The receptors here all came from a female donor with early-stage non-small cell lung cancer. Each CDR3 is given with its conserved first and last residue. D genes are given only for firm matches. Only part of the rows carry a size: once, few, many, or a class if the clone is expanded.

TRBV19	NA	many	TRBJ2-2	CASSRSFANTGELFF	TGTGCCAGTAGTAGGTCATTCGCGAACACCGGGGAGCTGTTTTTT
TRBV3-1	TRBD1	few	TRBJ1-1	CASSLRDREAEAFF	TGTGCCAGCAGCCTCCGGGACAGGGAGGCTGAAGCTTTCTTT
TRBV20-1	NA	many	TRBJ2-5	CSARVPGQVTQYF	TGCAGTGCTAGAGTTCCAGGTCAGGTGACCCAGTACTTC
TRBV27	NA	few	TRBJ1-2	CASSRDISYGYTF	TGTGCCAGCAGCCGGGACATCTCCTATGGCTACACCTTC
TRBV20-1	TRBD1	many	TRBJ1-2	CSARTGQGRGAYYGYTF	TGCAGTGCTAGAACGGGACAGGGTCGAGGGGCTTACTATGGCTACACCTTC
TRBV7-6	TRBD2	NA	TRBJ2-3	CASSLGTSGGASTDTQYF	TGTGCCAGCAGCCTCGGGACTAGCGGGGGGGCGAGCACAGATACGCAGTATTTT
TRBV2	NA	NA	TRBJ2-3	CASTTDSSTDTQYF	TGTGCCAGCACGACAGATTCTAGCACAGATACGCAGTATTTT
TRBV7-2	NA	NA	TRBJ1-2	CASSDGLNYGYTF	TGTGCCAGCAGCGATGGACTGAACTATGGCTACACCTTC
TRBV7-3	NA	many	TRBJ2-2	CASSLTALETGTGELFF	TGTGCCAGCAGCTTAACTGCACTCGAGACCGGCACCGGGGAGCTGTTTTTT
TRBV19	NA	NA	TRBJ2-1	CASSIGGDEQFF	TGTGCCAGTAGTATAGGTGGTGATGAGCAGTTCTTC
TRBV20-1	TRBD2	many	TRBJ2-1	CSADRIAGADFDNEQFF	TGCAGTGCCGATCGGATAGCGGGGGCCGACTTTGACAATGAGCAGTTCTTC
TRBV24-1	TRBD1	many	TRBJ2-3	CATSDGTTGLGDTQYF	TGTGCCACCAGTGACGGAACGACAGGGTTGGGAGATACGCAGTATTTT
TRBV18	TRBD2	few	TRBJ2-3	CASSPVGGGAGGTDTQYF	TGTGCCAGCTCACCAGTCGGCGGGGGGGCCGGGGGCACAGATACGCAGTATTTT
TRBV9	TRBD2	NA	TRBJ2-3	CASSVALAGDLTDTQYF	TGTGCCAGCAGCGTAGCGTTAGCGGGGGACCTCACAGATACGCAGTATTTT
TRBV5-1	TRBD1	many	TRBJ2-1	CASSLGRGTVNEQFF	TGCGCCAGCAGCTTGGGCAGGGGGACGGTCAATGAGCAGTTCTTC
TRBV7-2	NA	few	TRBJ2-7	CASSFGRNYEQYF	TGTGCCAGCAGCTTTGGGAGAAACTACGAGCAGTACTTC
TRBV5-1	NA	few	TRBJ2-3	CASSSGVGADTQYF	TGCGCCAGCAGCTCTGGCGTGGGGGCAGATACGCAGTATTTT